The 30 T cell receptor beta chains listed next were all sequenced from one sample in a study of blood T cell repertoires in COVID-19. Produced via immunoSEQ multiplex PCR; TCRdb's table is partial and in-frame only. Of about 140,000 clones in the sample, roughly four fifths were seen once. Sequenced input: peripheral blood. The receptor set was obtained from a human donor in a cohort sampled during active COVID-19.

This clone has more than one count but fewer than ten. The rearrangement links TRBV28 to TRBJ2-3; 10 nucleotides agree with TRBD2. The CDR3 sequence is 15 residues long. Germline V gene sequence: CDR1 MDHEN, CDR2 SYDVKM. V lost 9 bases and J lost 2; bases outside the gene matches: 8. The CDR3 DNA sequence: TGTGCCAGTGAAGTAGCGGGAGGTCCCACAGATACGCAGTATTTT. Its translation: CASEVAGGPTDTQYF.

The chain carries TRBV7-2 and TRBJ1-5; no definite D call. The CDR3 has 12 residues. V dropped 3 bases and J dropped 6 bases, with 6 bases sitting between them. Germline V lookup: CDR1 SGHTA, CDR2 FQGNSA. The CDR3 is CASSFSGQPQHF. Here the CDR3 DNA reads TGTGCCAGCAGCTTTAGTGGTCAGCCCCAGCATTTT.

V usage is TRBV28 and J usage is TRBJ1-2; 10 positions match TRBD1. Germline CDR1 MDHEN, CDR2 SYDVKM. J was trimmed by 7 bases and V by 10 bases; bases with no gene match: 6. The CDR3 runs to 12 residues. DNA for the CDR3: TGTGCCACCACGACAGGGGGCTTTGGCTACACCTTC. Amino acid sequence: CATTTGGFGYTF.

The chain combines TRBV4-1 with TRBJ2-7, with D possibly TRBD2 on 6 matching bases. Germline-derived CDR1 and CDR2 are MGHRA and YSYEKL. V lost 8 bases and J 0 bases, leaving 11 bases between the germline ends. This CDR3 has 13 amino acids. The CDR3 loop reads CASGNSGSYEQYF. The CDR3 region has the DNA TGCGCCAGCGGGAATAGCGGCTCCTACGAGCAGTACTTC.

V usage is TRBV7-3 and J usage is TRBJ2-3; TRBD1 agrees at 10 bases. This CDR3 has 16 amino acids. The germline gives CDR1 SGHTA, CDR2 FQGTGA. Losses at the gene ends were 5 bases for V and 0 bases for J; bases not matched to a gene: 5. The CDR3 DNA reads TGTGCCAGCAGCCGACAGGGGGCAGCTAGCACAGATACGCAGTATTTT. It is translated as CASSRQGAASTDTQYF.

The chain couples TRBV19 to TRBJ2-2; D is perhaps TRBD1 (6 bases). The germline V and J ends were trimmed by 5 bases and 5 bases, with 18 bases remaining between them. The CDR3 contains 16 residues. The germline gives CDR1 LNHDA, CDR2 SQIVND (reference sequence). The CDR3 DNA sequence: TGTGCCAGTAGTGAAAGGGGGTCAGGACGGACCGGGGAGCTGTTTTTT. As protein: CASSERGSGRTGELFF. The full variable domain, rest sourced from reference TRBV19 and TRBJ2-2, is DGGITQSPKYLFRKEGQNVTLSCEQNLNHDAMYWYRQDPGQGLRLIYYSQIVNDFQKGDIAEGYSVSREKKESFPLTVTSAQKNPTAFYLCASSERGSGRTGELFFGEGSRLTVL.

This clone has only a few counts. The chain has TRBV10-3 and TRBJ2-3, with D unclear. Looked up from germline, CDR1 is ENHRY and CDR2 is SYGVKD. V shed 0 bases and J shed 5 bases, with 15 bases lying between them. The CDR3 covers 16 residues. Written as DNA, the CDR3 is TGTGCCATCAGTGAGTCGTATCGATTAGCAAGAGATACGCAGTATTTT. It codes for CAISESYRLARDTQYF.

J is TRBJ1-1 and V is TRBV28; tentative D call: TRBD1 (5 bases). The CDR3 contains 17 residues. V was trimmed by 3 bases and J by 4 bases, leaving 21 bases between them. Per germline, CDR1 MDHEN and CDR2 SYDVKM. CDR3 DNA sequence: TGTGCCAGCAGTTTCTTGGGGGGACTTAATTTTCGCACTGAAGCTTTCTTT. It specifies CASSFLGGLNFRTEAFF.

This clone was detected many times. The chain joins TRBV5-1 to TRBJ2-1, with TRBD2 matching over 8 bases. The CDR3 length is 16 residues. V shed 1 base and J 7 bases; nucleotides not matched to a gene: 10. Germline V CDR1 and CDR2: SGHRS, YFSETQ. CDR3 loop: CASSLWGVAGWNEQFF. The CDR3 DNA is TGCGCCAGCAGCTTGTGGGGTGTAGCGGGATGGAATGAGCAGTTCTTC.

This chain uses TRBV29-1 with TRBJ1-5; possible D gene TRBD1, 6 bases. CDR3 length equals 14 residues. Per the germline V gene, CDR1 is SQVTM and CDR2 is ANQGSEA. V was clipped by 6 bases and J by 2 bases, with 14 bases between them. The CDR3 region has the DNA TGCAGCGTGGCGGAGGGGGGGGGCAATCAGCCCCAGCATTTT. Translating gives CSVAEGGGNQPQHF.

The genes are TRBV6-5 and TRBJ1-2; a weak D match, TRBD1 (6 bases). V dropped 7 bases and J dropped 8 bases, with 20 bases sitting between them. The CDR3 runs to 14 residues. Germline V gene sequence: CDR1 MNHEY, CDR2 SVGAGI. The CDR3 loop is CASISTGFQGGYTF. CDR3 sequence (DNA): TGTGCCAGCATCTCGACAGGCTTTCAGGGGGGCTACACCTTC.

V usage is TRBV9 and J usage is TRBJ2-3, with D tentatively TRBD2 (6 bases). Germline V lookup: CDR1 SGDLS, CDR2 YYNGEE. CDR3 length equals 15 residues. Trimming took 0 bases from V and 4 from J, leaving 12 bases between them. CDR3 sequence reads: CASSVGASAPDTQYF. Here the CDR3 DNA reads TGTGCCAGCAGCGTAGGGGCTAGCGCCCCAGATACGCAGTATTTT.

This chain uses TRBV14 with TRBJ2-5; TRBD2 might be the D (6 bases). The CDR3 is 13 amino acids. V was trimmed by 5 bases and J by 5 bases, leaving 12 bases between them. Germline V gene sequence: CDR1 SGHDN, CDR2 FVKESK. The CDR3 DNA reads TGTGCCAGCAGCGGGAGGATGGAGGAGACCCAGTACTTC. It is translated as CASSGRMEETQYF. Variable domain in full (rest from reference TRBV14 and TRBJ2-5): EAGVTQFPSHSVIEKGQTVTLRCDPISGHDNLYWYRRVMGKEIKFLLHFVKESKQDESGMPNNRFLAERTGGTYSTLKVQPAELEDSGVYFCASSGRMEETQYFGPGTRLLVL.

This clone came up a few times. The chain uses TRBV25-1 and TRBJ2-5; D call uncertain. Germline CDR1 and CDR2: MGHDK and SYGVNS. The CDR3 is made up of 13 amino acids. V dropped 4 bases and J dropped 5 bases, with 11 bases sitting between them. The CDR3 DNA follows: TGTGCCAGCAGTGCACATACGAAGGAGACCCAGTACTTC. As protein: CASSAHTKETQYF.

The CDR3 coding sequence is TGTGCCAGCAGTTCACTCTGGACTAGCGGGAGGAATGAGCAGTTCTTC. It is translated as CASSSLWTSGRNEQFF. The chain employs TRBV6-5 and TRBJ2-1, with TRBD2 identical over 14 bases. Germline CDR1 is MNHEY and CDR2 is SVGAGI. The CDR3 is made up of 16 amino acids. With 4 bases clipped from V and 7 bases from J, the junction kept 6 bases outside the gene matches.

This clone was observed a single time. The V and J genes are TRBV7-2 and TRBJ2-1; TRBD2 agrees at 9 bases. The germline CDR1 and CDR2 sequences are SGHTA and FQGNSA. The V segment lost 5 bases and the J segment 8 bases; nucleotides outside the gene matches: 4. The CDR3 is 13 amino acids. The CDR3 spells CASSRSGRYEQFF. In DNA form, the CDR3 reads TGTGCCAGCAGCCGTAGCGGGAGATATGAGCAGTTCTTC. The full variable domain, with the rest looked up from reference TRBV7-2 and TRBJ2-1, is GAGVSQSPSNKVTEKGKDVELRCDPISGHTALYWYRQSLGQGLEFLIYFQGNSAPDKSGLPSDRFSAERTGGSVSTLTIQRTQQEDSAVYLCASSRSGRYEQFFGPGTRLTVL.

This chain links TRBV24-1 with TRBJ2-5; D unresolved. Trimming removed 7 bases at V and 2 bases at J, with 16 bases between. The CDR3 spans 15 residues. Germline V gene sequence: CDR1 KGHDR, CDR2 SFDVKD. The CDR3 spells CATSDRGDFQETQYF. The CDR3, as DNA: TGTGCCACCAGCGACCGCGGTGACTTTCAAGAGACCCAGTACTTC.

The J gene is TRBJ1-6, the V gene TRBV7-9; 7 bases fit TRBD1. The V gene's germline CDR1 is SEHNR and CDR2 FQNEAQ (reference sequence). Unmatched junction bases numbered 6, after V lost 6 bases and J lost 4 bases. The CDR3 loop spans 15 amino acids. Written as DNA, the CDR3 is TGTGCCAGCAGGCCAGGGGGATCTTATAATTCACCCCTCCACTTT. It is translated as CASRPGGSYNSPLHF.

The chain is built from TRBV7-2 and TRBJ2-7, with D perhaps matching TRBD1 (6 bases). Trimming shortened V by 5 bases and J by 2 bases, and 19 bases separated the two germline ends. CDR3 length: 16 amino acids. Germline CDR1 SGHTA, CDR2 FQGNSA. The CDR3, as DNA: TGTGCCAGCAGCGCGCCGGGACACCCAGGGGCCTACGAGCAGTACTTC. Amino acids: CASSAPGHPGAYEQYF.

The chain joins TRBV7-8 to TRBJ2-5; unclear D gene. Germline assignment: CDR1 SGHVS and CDR2 FQNEAQ. V gave up 1 base and J gave up 2 bases, with 11 bases separating them. The length of the CDR3 is 15 residues. The CDR3 nucleotides are TGTGCCAGCAGCTTAGGCCCACAAGTTCAAGAGACCCAGTACTTC. Its translation is CASSLGPQVQETQYF.

The chain is built from TRBV28 and TRBJ1-2; 9 bases map to TRBD1. J lost 4 bases, V lost 10 bases, and 13 bases had no gene match. This CDR3 spans 15 amino acids. Germline V gene sequence: CDR1 MDHEN, CDR2 SYDVKM. CDR3 region: CAILQGAGAVYGYTF. The CDR3 nucleotides read TGTGCCATTCTACAGGGGGCCGGGGCGGTCTATGGCTACACCTTC.

Here the CDR3 reads CASSQVRGSYEQYF. The CDR3 nucleotides read TGTGCCAGCAGCCAAGTTCGAGGGTCCTACGAGCAGTACTTC. The gene calls are TRBV3-1 (or the pseudogene TRBV3-2) and TRBJ2-7; perhaps TRBD2 as D (5 bases). The germline V gene has CDR1 LGHDT and CDR2 YNNKEL (reference sequence). The CDR3 has 14 residues. Trimming left V 1 base short and J 1 base short, with 8 bases between.

The chain recombines TRBV7-9 with TRBJ2-3; 10 nucleotides match TRBD2. CDR1 SEHNR and CDR2 FQNEAQ come from the germline V gene (reference sequence). V gave up 5 bases and J gave up 4 bases; unmatched junction bases: 12. The CDR3 contains 17 residues. CDR3 sequence (DNA): TGTGCCAGCAGCCCAAGGGGCCTAGCGGGAGCGGCAGATACGCAGTATTTT. Translating it yields CASSPRGLAGAADTQYF. Based on the CDR3 plus reference TRBV7-9 and TRBJ2-3, the full variable domain is DTGVSQNPRHKITKRGQNVTFRCDPISEHNRLYWYRQTLGQGPEFLTYFQNEAQLEKSRLLSDRFSAERPKGSFSTLEIQRTEQGDSAMYLCASSPRGLAGAADTQYFGPGTRLTVL.

This clone is a singleton in its sample. The rearrangement uses TRBV27 and TRBJ2-1; 10 bases line up with TRBD2. The germline CDR1 and CDR2 sequences are MNHEY and SMNVEV (reference sequence). The CDR3 totals 14 residues. Trimming took 6 bases from V and 4 from J; bases not matched to a gene: 3. The CDR3 here is CASSKLAGYNEQFF. CDR3 sequence (DNA): TGTGCCAGCAGCAAACTAGCGGGGTACAATGAGCAGTTCTTC.

V usage is TRBV4-1 and J usage is TRBJ2-7, with TRBD2 identical over 12 bases. The CDR3 spans 18 residues. V was pared by 1 base and J by 2 bases, with 9 bases of the junction left unmatched. Germline lookup yields CDR1 MGHRA and CDR2 YSYEKL. The CDR3 DNA reads as TGCGCCAGCAGCCAAGCCACCCCGGGACTAGCGGGCACCTACGAGCAGTACTTC. Its translation: CASSQATPGLAGTYEQYF.

CDR3 region: CARSDPDRGTYGYTF. DNA for the CDR3: TGTGCCAGATCGGACCCGGACAGGGGCACCTATGGCTACACCTTC. This sequence joins TRBV2 and TRBJ1-2; 9 positions match TRBD1. Germline CDR1 and CDR2: SNHLY and FYNNEI. The CDR3 spans 15 residues. Trimming took 9 bases from V and 4 from J; bases not matched to a gene: 12.

V is TRBV10-3 and J is TRBJ1-1, with 7 bases fitting TRBD1. The CDR3 is 14 amino acids. Germline-derived CDR1 and CDR2 are ENHRY and SYGVKD. V was clipped by 2 bases and J by 1 base; unmatched bases: 1. In DNA form, the CDR3 reads TGTGCCATCAGTGAGAGGACAGGGAACACTGAAGCTTTCTTT. It is translated as CAISERTGNTEAFF.

The gene calls are TRBV28 and TRBJ1-5; 7 bases align to TRBD1. J was trimmed by 2 bases and V by 9 bases; bases with no gene match: 10. There are 15 residues in the CDR3. The germline V gene has CDR1 MDHEN and CDR2 SYDVKM. CDR3 loop: CASLNRGTRNQPQHF. The DNA of the CDR3 is TGTGCCAGTTTAAACAGGGGAACTCGCAATCAGCCCCAGCATTTT.

The chain couples TRBV18 to TRBJ2-7; 7 bases align to TRBD1. J lost 3 bases, V lost 3 bases, and 2 bases had no gene match. CDR1 KGHSH and CDR2 LQKENI come from the germline V gene. This CDR3 is built from 13 residues. In DNA, the CDR3 is TGTGCCAGCTCACCTGGGACAGTCTACGAGCAGTACTTC. It codes for CASSPGTVYEQYF.

The chain is built from TRBV19 and TRBJ1-2, with D uncertain. The CDR3 consists of 14 residues. The V end lost 5 bases, the J end lost 3 bases, and 13 bases lay between the germline ends. Looked up from germline, CDR1 is LNHDA and CDR2 is SQIVND (reference sequence). CDR3 in amino acids: CASSSSDSYYGYTF. CDR3 DNA sequence: TGTGCCAGTAGTTCCAGTGACTCCTACTATGGCTACACCTTC.